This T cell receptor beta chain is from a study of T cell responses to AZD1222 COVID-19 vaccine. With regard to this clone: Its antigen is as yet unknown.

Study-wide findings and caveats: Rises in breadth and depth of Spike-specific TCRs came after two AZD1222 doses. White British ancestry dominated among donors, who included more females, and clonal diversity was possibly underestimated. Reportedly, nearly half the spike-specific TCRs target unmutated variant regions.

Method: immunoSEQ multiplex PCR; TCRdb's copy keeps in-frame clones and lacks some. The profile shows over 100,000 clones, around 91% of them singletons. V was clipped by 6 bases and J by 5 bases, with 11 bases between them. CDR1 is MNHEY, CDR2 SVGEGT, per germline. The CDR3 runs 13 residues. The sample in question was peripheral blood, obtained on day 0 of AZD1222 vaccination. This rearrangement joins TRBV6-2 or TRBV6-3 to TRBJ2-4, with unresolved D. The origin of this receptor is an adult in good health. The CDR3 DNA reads TGTGCCAGCAGCCCCGGGCCGGAAAACATTCAGTACTTC. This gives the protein CASSPGPENIQYF.